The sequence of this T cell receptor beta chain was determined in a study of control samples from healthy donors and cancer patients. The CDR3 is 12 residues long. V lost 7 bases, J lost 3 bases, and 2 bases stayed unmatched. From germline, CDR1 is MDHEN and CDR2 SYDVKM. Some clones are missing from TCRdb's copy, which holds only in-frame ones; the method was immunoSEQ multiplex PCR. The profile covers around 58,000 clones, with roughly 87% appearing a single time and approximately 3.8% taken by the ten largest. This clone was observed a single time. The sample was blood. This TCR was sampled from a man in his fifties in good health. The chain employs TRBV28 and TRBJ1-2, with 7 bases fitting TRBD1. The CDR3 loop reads CASTQGDYGYTF. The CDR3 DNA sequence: TGTGCCAGCACCCAGGGGGACTATGGCTACACCTTC.